The 27 T cell receptor beta chains given below trace back to one sample, sequenced in a study of T cell responses to AZD1222 COVID-19 vaccine. Sequenced by immunoSEQ multiplex PCR; TCRdb stores in-frame clones only, minus some. The sample comprises about 220,000 clones, approximately 94% of which are singletons, and over 0.95% rests with the top ten. Sequences were derived from peripheral blood, sampled on day 0 of MenACWY control vaccination. These receptors all stem from an adult in good health.

The chain joins TRBV12-3 or TRBV12-4 to TRBJ1-2, with a possible D match to TRBD1 (6 bases). Trimming removed 7 bases at V and 2 bases at J, with 11 bases between. The CDR3 totals 13 residues. In nucleotides, the CDR3 is TGTGCCAGCACAGGGGCGAACAACTATGGCTACACCTTC. Its translation: CASTGANNYGYTF.

With regard to this clone: Other DNA sequences in this specimen translate into the identical CDR3. The chain uses TRBV7-3 and TRBJ2-2; D is unclear. Per the germline V gene, CDR1 is SGHTA and CDR2 is FQGTGA. Trimming stripped 3 bases from V and 5 bases from J, with 4 bases between. The CDR3 has 12 amino acids. This chain's CDR3 is CASSLGTGELFF. The DNA for the CDR3 is TGTGCCAGCAGCTTGGGGACCGGGGAGCTGTTTTTT.

V usage is TRBV20-1 and J usage is TRBJ1-1; D call uncertain. The length of the CDR3 is 10 residues. Per germline, CDR1 DFQATT and CDR2 SNEGSKA (reference sequence). V was shortened by 0 bases and J by 11 bases, with 7 bases between the two germline ends. The CDR3 nucleotides read TGCAGTGCTAGAGATCAGAGGGCTTTCTTT. Amino acid sequence: CSARDQRAFF.

This rearrangement joins TRBV6-5 to TRBJ1-3; D not resolved. With 2 bases removed from V and 7 bases from J, the gap between germline ends came to 9 bases. CDR3 length: 13 amino acids. Germline CDR1 reads MNHEY; CDR2 reads SVGAGI. The CDR3 loop reads CASSYRLGNTIYF. The CDR3 DNA sequence: TGTGCCAGCAGTTACAGGTTGGGGAACACCATATATTTT.

The chain employs TRBV5-1 and TRBJ2-3; no firm D call. The CDR3 length is 13 residues. The V gene's germline CDR1 is SGHRS and CDR2 YFSETQ. V gave up 1 base and J gave up 4 bases, with 7 bases separating them. CDR3 sequence (DNA): TGCGCCAGCAGCTTGCCCCAATCAGATACGCAGTATTTT. It translates to CASSLPQSDTQYF.

The gene calls are TRBV7-2 and TRBJ2-7; weak D call: TRBD1 (6 bases). With 2 bases removed from V and 5 bases from J, the gap between germline ends came to 25 bases. Looked up from germline, CDR1 is SGHTA and CDR2 is FQGNSA. This CDR3 region has 18 residues. Here the CDR3 reads CASSLQPGHLREFHEQYF. The CDR3 bases are TGTGCCAGCAGCTTACAGCCGGGACACCTTAGAGAGTTCCACGAGCAGTACTTC.

This clone was seen once. This chain links TRBV4-1 with TRBJ2-2, with 9 positions matching TRBD1. The junction had 9 bases not matched to a gene; V was cut back by 2 bases and J by 5 bases. Per germline, CDR1 MGHRA and CDR2 YSYEKL. This CDR3 is built from 17 residues. The CDR3 is CASSQPKQGARTGELFF. Here the CDR3 DNA reads TGCGCCAGCAGCCAACCCAAACAGGGGGCGAGAACCGGGGAGCTGTTTTTT.

The chain uses TRBV7-2 and TRBJ1-4; TRBD1 matches 7 bases. Germline trimming cut 5 bases from V and 11 bases from J; bases unmatched to any gene: 8. In germline, CDR1 is SGHTA, CDR2 FQGNSA. The CDR3 covers 13 residues. CDR3 coding DNA: TGTGCCAGCAGCCGACAGGGTGTAAGGAAACTGTTTTTT. Protein: CASSRQGVRKLFF.

The CDR3 region has the DNA TGTGCCAGCTCACGCCGACAGGGGGAAACTAATGAAAAACTGTTTTTT. It translates to CASSRRQGETNEKLFF. V and J are TRBV18 and TRBJ1-4, with TRBD1 identical over 9 bases. V was clipped by 4 bases and J by 1 base; unmatched bases: 4. From germline, CDR1 is KGHSH and CDR2 LQKENI. The CDR3 is 16 amino acids.

This chain uses TRBV30 with TRBJ1-4; D is unclear. Per the germline V gene, CDR1 is GTSNPN and CDR2 is SVGIG (reference sequence). The V gene lost 2 bases and the J gene lost 7 bases, with 14 bases spanning the gap. The CDR3 is made up of 14 amino acids. The CDR3: CAWSRALRSEKLFF. The CDR3 DNA sequence: TGTGCCTGGAGTAGGGCTTTACGCAGTGAAAAACTGTTTTTT.

The rearrangement joins TRBV15 to TRBJ1-2; a possible D gene is TRBD1 (5 bases). The CDR3 has 14 amino acids. V was cut by 1 base and J by 3 bases, with 9 bases left in between. Germline loops: CDR1 LNHNV, CDR2 YYDKDF (reference sequence). CDR3 in DNA: TGTGCCACCAGCAGAGCCGGGGCCGACTATGGCTACACCTTC. Translated: CATSRAGADYGYTF.

V gene TRBV19 combines with J gene TRBJ1-1; D ambiguous. The CDR3 sequence is 14 residues long. The germline V and J ends were trimmed by 3 bases and 0 bases, with 8 bases remaining between them. Germline CDR1 is LNHDA and CDR2 is SQIVND (reference sequence). The CDR3 loop is CASSMGSLNTEAFF. For the CDR3, the DNA is TGTGCCAGTAGTATGGGCAGCCTGAACACTGAAGCTTTCTTT.

The CDR3 DNA follows: TGTGCCAGCAGTTTAATTGTTGGTGAAAAACTGTTTTTT. This translates into CASSLIVGEKLFF. V and J are TRBV27 and TRBJ1-4, with D unresolved. Germline values: CDR1 MNHEY, CDR2 SMNVEV (reference sequence). V shed 2 bases and J shed 7 bases, with 8 bases lying between them. This CDR3 has 13 residues. Supplemented by reference TRBV27 and TRBJ1-4, the full variable domain reads EAQVTQNPRYLITVTGKKLTVTCSQNMNHEYMSWYRQDPGLGLRQIYYSMNVEVTDKGDVPEGYKVSRKEKRNFPLILESPSPNQTSLYFCASSLIVGEKLFFGSGTQLSVL.

The rearrangement uses TRBV19 and TRBJ1-2; 10 nucleotides match TRBD1. The germline V gene encodes CDR1 LNHDA and CDR2 SQIVND (reference sequence). J lost 2 bases, V lost 7 bases, and 7 bases had no gene match. The length of the CDR3 is 15 residues. The CDR3, as DNA: TGTGCCAGTAACAACCGACAGGGGGCGAACTATGGCTACACCTTC. Protein sequence: CASNNRQGANYGYTF.

V is TRBV5-6 and J is TRBJ1-2; 8 nucleotides agree with TRBD1. The V gene's germline CDR1 is SGHDT and CDR2 YYEEEE. V was pared by 0 bases and J by 1 base, with 5 bases of the junction left unmatched. This CDR3 region has 16 residues. CDR3 loop: CASSLGGTGVNYGYTF. CDR3 DNA sequence: TGTGCCAGCAGCTTGGGAGGGACAGGAGTTAACTATGGCTACACCTTC.

The rearrangement uses TRBV20-1 and TRBJ2-6, with TRBD1 matching over 9 bases. Germline CDR1 and CDR2: DFQATT and SNEGSKA (reference sequence). The CDR3 is 16 amino acids. V lost 3 bases and J lost 1; bases outside the gene matches: 4. The CDR3 nucleotides read TGCAGTGCTAGTAGGGACAGGGCATCTGGGGCCAACGTCCTGACTTTC. This encodes CSASRDRASGANVLTF.

The chain employs TRBV4-1 and TRBJ1-1; TRBD1 might be the D (6 bases). This CDR3 region has 16 residues. The germline V gene has CDR1 MGHRA and CDR2 YSYEKL. With 0 bases removed from V and 4 bases from J, the gap between germline ends came to 15 bases. This chain's CDR3 is CASSQDPTGALTEAFF. The CDR3 DNA follows: TGCGCCAGCAGCCAAGATCCGACAGGCGCCCTCACTGAAGCTTTCTTT.

V is TRBV9 and J is TRBJ2-1; D gene unclear. V was pared by 0 bases and J by 0 bases, with 7 bases between. The CDR3 is made up of 15 amino acids. Germline CDR1 reads SGDLS; CDR2 reads YYNGEE. The CDR3 DNA is TGTGCCAGCAGCGTAGTCCCGACCTCCTACAATGAGCAGTTCTTC. Protein sequence: CASSVVPTSYNEQFF.

The rearrangement links TRBV29-1 to TRBJ2-1, with a possible D match to TRBD1 (5 bases). CDR1 and CDR2 from the germline V gene are SQVTM and ANQGSEA. CDR3 length: 11 amino acids. V was clipped by 4 bases and J by 7 bases, with 8 bases between them. The CDR3 DNA follows: TGCAGCGTTGGTTCAGGGAATGAGCAGTTCTTC. The encoded protein is CSVGSGNEQFF.

The rearrangement uses TRBV12-3 or TRBV12-4 and TRBJ2-3, with D possibly matching TRBD2 (5 bases). V gave up 8 bases and J gave up 9 bases, with 15 bases separating them. CDR3 length: 12 amino acids. CDR3 in amino acids: CASGLDSYTQYF. For the CDR3, the DNA is TGTGCCAGCGGGTTGGACTCTTACACGCAGTATTTT.

The chain employs TRBV5-1 and TRBJ1-1, with no clear D. Germline loops: CDR1 SGHRS, CDR2 YFSETQ. Deletions cut 5 bases from V and 2 bases from J, with 16 bases between. The CDR3 is 15 amino acids. Here the CDR3 DNA reads TGCGCCAGCAGGGTTATTGTGACACCAAACACTGAAGCTTTCTTT. Amino acid sequence: CASRVIVTPNTEAFF.

This chain connects TRBV19 to TRBJ1-2; TRBD1 might be the D (6 bases). Germline V gives CDR1 LNHDA, CDR2 SQIVND (reference sequence). V was pared by 3 bases and J by 2 bases, with 10 bases between. The CDR3 is 14 residues long. CDR3 nucleotides: TGTGCCAGTAGTATCGGGGGGCAGAACTATGGCTACACCTTC. Its translation: CASSIGGQNYGYTF.

The chain carries TRBV4-1 and TRBJ1-6, with D uncertain. The CDR3 length is 14 residues. Looked up from germline, CDR1 is MGHRA and CDR2 is YSYEKL. With 4 bases removed from V and 7 bases from J, the gap between germline ends came to 11 bases. CDR3 amino acids: CASSPNSGNSPLHF. The CDR3 DNA reads as TGCGCCAGCAGCCCTAACTCGGGCAATTCACCCCTCCACTTT.

The V gene is TRBV7-5, the J gene TRBJ1-5; the table's D call TRBD1 went unverified against the DNA. TRBV7-5 is a known pseudogene. There are 12 residues in the CDR3. The CDR3 spells CVQDKGNQPQHF. The CDR3 nucleotides are TGTGTCCAAGACAAGGGGAATCAGCCCCAGCATTTT.

This clone appeared a single time. The V gene is TRBV18, the J gene TRBJ1-3, with 7 nucleotides matching TRBD1. CDR1 and CDR2 (germline): KGHSH, LQKENI. The ends lost 2 bases at V and 2 bases at J; junction bases unmatched: 3. The CDR3 spans 15 residues. Here the CDR3 reads CASSPGGGAGNTIYF. In DNA, the CDR3 is TGTGCCAGCTCACCAGGAGGGGGCGCTGGAAACACCATATATTTT.

This rearrangement joins TRBV19 to TRBJ1-1, with D perhaps TRBD1 (5 bases). The germline V gene has CDR1 LNHDA and CDR2 SQIVND (reference sequence). The germline V and J ends were trimmed by 4 bases and 1 base, with 7 bases remaining between them. The CDR3 sequence is 13 residues long. CDR3 DNA sequence: TGTGCCAGTAGTACGACAGCGAACACTGAAGCTTTCTTT. This codes for CASSTTANTEAFF. Full variable domain (outside the CDR3, taken from reference TRBV19 and TRBJ1-1): DGGITQSPKYLFRKEGQNVTLSCEQNLNHDAMYWYRQDPGQGLRLIYYSQIVNDFQKGDIAEGYSVSREKKESFPLTVTSAQKNPTAFYLCASSTTANTEAFFGQGTRLTVV.

V usage is TRBV7-2 and J usage is TRBJ1-5, with D perhaps TRBD1 (5 bases). Deletions cut 3 bases from V and 1 base from J, with 19 bases between. The CDR3 consists of 18 residues. CDR1 SGHTA and CDR2 FQGNSA come from the germline V gene. The CDR3 DNA is TGTGCCAGCAGCTTTTACCGGGGACGGACTAAGAGCAATCAGCCCCAGCATTTT. Translation gives CASSFYRGRTKSNQPQHF.